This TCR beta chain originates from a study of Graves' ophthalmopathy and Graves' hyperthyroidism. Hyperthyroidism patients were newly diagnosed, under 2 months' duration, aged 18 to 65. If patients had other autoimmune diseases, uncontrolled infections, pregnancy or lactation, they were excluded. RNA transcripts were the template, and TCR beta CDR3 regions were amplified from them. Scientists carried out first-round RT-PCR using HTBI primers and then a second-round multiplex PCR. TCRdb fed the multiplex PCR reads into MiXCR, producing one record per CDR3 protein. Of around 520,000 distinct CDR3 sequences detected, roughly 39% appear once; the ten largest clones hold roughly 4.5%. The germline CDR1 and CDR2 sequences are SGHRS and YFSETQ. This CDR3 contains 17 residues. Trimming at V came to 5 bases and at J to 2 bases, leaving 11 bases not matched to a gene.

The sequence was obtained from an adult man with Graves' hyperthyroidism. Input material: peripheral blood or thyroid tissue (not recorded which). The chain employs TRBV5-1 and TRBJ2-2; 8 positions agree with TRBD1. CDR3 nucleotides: TGCGCCAGCAGTTATGGACAGGGCGGAGCTAACACCGGGGAGCTGTTTTTT. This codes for CASSYGQGGANTGELFF.